Sequencing of this TCR beta chain was carried out in a study of early T cells in non-severe SARS-CoV-2 infection. Study as a whole: Chains were unpaired, as sequencing was done on bulk RNA from unsorted whole blood.

This clonotype appeared a few times. The antigen is undetermined. Whole-study findings and limits: VDJdb-based annotation leaned toward anti-spike CD8 responses and missed private and CD4 specificities.

The TCR library protocol was used to attach unique molecular identifiers. These identifiers were attached to individual cDNA molecules. Using its own MiXCR run on the 5' RACE reads, TCRdb lists one record per CDR3 protein. The table has 30,000 to 40,000 distinct CDR3 sequences, about 5% seen once. The germline gives CDR1 SEHNR, CDR2 FQNEAQ (reference sequence). Trimming removed 1 base from V and 6 bases from J, with 7 bases in between. The CDR3 runs 13 residues. This chain uses TRBV7-9 with TRBJ1-5, with no clear D. The receptor was isolated from an adult who was a healthcare worker with PCR-confirmed SARS-CoV-2 infection or an uninfected control (not recorded which). Specimen: whole blood. The CDR3 here is CASSLGRSQPQHF. The CDR3 nucleotides read TGTGCCAGCAGCTTAGGCCGCTCTCAGCCCCAGCATTTT.